One and the same sample provided the 13 T cell receptor beta chains below, sequenced in a study of CD8+ T cells in alopecia areata. Reverse transcription of extracted RNA yielded cDNA, which provided the sequencing template. The repertoire was sequenced with immunoSEQ multiplex PCR; TCRdb's copy has only in-frame clones and lacks some. There are roughly 120,000 clones in the sample; around two fifths occur only once, and 3% to 3.5% lies in the top ten. Input material: CD4+ T cells sorted from blood. These receptor sequences come from a human donor with alopecia areata.

The CDR3 DNA is TGTGCCAGCAGCACCCCGACAGGGGGCGGAGACATTCAGTACTTC. Its translation is CASSTPTGGGDIQYF. This rearrangement joins TRBV28 to TRBJ2-4; 10 bases fit TRBD1. J was trimmed by 8 bases and V by 6 bases; bases with no gene match: 10. The CDR3 has 15 amino acids. CDR1 MDHEN and CDR2 SYDVKM come from the germline V gene.

This chain joins TRBV2 and TRBJ1-5; D perhaps matches TRBD1 (6 bases). V was trimmed by 11 bases and J by 0 bases, leaving 11 bases between them. The CDR3 loop spans 13 amino acids. Germline CDR1 is SNHLY and CDR2 is FYNNEI. The DNA for the CDR3 is TGTGCCGGGGGCGGGCATAGCAATCAGCCCCAGCATTTT. Protein product: CAGGGHSNQPQHF.

The table lists this clone with a few counts. This chain connects TRBV5-1 to TRBJ1-5; a weak D match, TRBD1 (5 bases). Germline V gene data show CDR1 as SGHRS and CDR2 as YFSETQ. V lost 0 bases, J lost 3 bases, and 10 bases lay in between. This CDR3 region has 15 residues. The DNA of the CDR3 is TGCGCCAGCAGCTTGGATGGGGGGGACAATCAGCCCCAGCATTTT. This sequence encodes CASSLDGGDNQPQHF.

This chain joins TRBV5-1 and TRBJ1-4; D gene ambiguous. Trimming removed 2 bases at V and 4 bases at J, with 12 bases between. Germline V gene lookup returns CDR1 SGHRS and CDR2 YFSETQ. The CDR3 runs 15 residues. The CDR3 DNA is TGCGCCAGCAGCTTTAGCCCCCTCGGTAATGAAAAACTGTTTTTT. Protein product: CASSFSPLGNEKLFF. Full variable domain (outside the CDR3, taken from reference TRBV5-1 and TRBJ1-4): KAGVTQTPRYLIKTRGQQVTLSCSPISGHRSVSWYQQTPGQGLQFLFEYFSETQRNKGNFPGRFSGRQFSNSRSEMNVSTLELGDSALYLCASSFSPLGNEKLFFGSGTQLSVL.

The chain uses TRBV7-2 and TRBJ2-5; 8 bases fit TRBD1. The germline V gene encodes CDR1 SGHTA and CDR2 FQGNSA. V gave up 4 bases and J gave up 2 bases; unmatched junction bases: 6. The CDR3 extends over 15 amino acids. The CDR3 loop is CASSWDRSMQETQYF. For the CDR3, the DNA is TGTGCCAGCAGCTGGGACAGGTCCATGCAAGAGACCCAGTACTTC.

CDR3 DNA sequence: TGTGCCAGTAGTATTGGGACGGTCCAGGATGGCTACACCTTC. Translation: CASSIGTVQDGYTF. The gene calls are TRBV19 and TRBJ1-2; D is possibly TRBD1 (5 bases). The CDR3 runs 14 residues. Germline CDR1 LNHDA, CDR2 SQIVND (reference sequence). The V end lost 3 bases, the J end lost 6 bases, and 14 bases lay between the germline ends.

This clone has just a few counts. V gene TRBV7-2 combines with J gene TRBJ2-1; 8 bases are shared with TRBD2. Germline loops: CDR1 SGHTA, CDR2 FQGNSA. The CDR3 runs to 15 residues. Trimming cost V 5 bases and J 9 bases; bases outside gene matches: 12. DNA of the CDR3: TGTGCCAGCAGCCCAGAGGGGACTAGGGTGGGTGAGCAGTTCTTC. Its protein product is CASSPEGTRVGEQFF.

This clone was found a few times. The chain joins TRBV18 to TRBJ1-3; TRBD1 agrees at 7 bases. The length of the CDR3 is 15 residues. The germline V gene has CDR1 KGHSH and CDR2 LQKENI. V was clipped by 2 bases and J by 3 bases; unmatched bases: 4. The CDR3 DNA is TGTGCCAGCTCACCAGCACAGGGGAATGGAAACACCATATATTTT. Encoded protein: CASSPAQGNGNTIYF.

This sequence joins TRBV29-1 and TRBJ2-5; no reliable D call. Trimming removed 8 bases at V and 2 bases at J, with 6 bases between. CDR3 size: 10 residues. From germline, CDR1 is SQVTM and CDR2 ANQGSEA. The CDR3 DNA sequence: TGCAGCCTTGGGCAAGAGACCCAGTACTTC. The encoded protein is CSLGQETQYF.

This clone was seen once. This chain uses TRBV30 with TRBJ2-1, with TRBD1 matching over 8 bases. The J segment lost 3 bases and the V segment lost 0 bases, leaving 7 bases of the junction unmatched. The V gene's germline CDR1 is GTSNPN and CDR2 SVGIG (reference sequence). The CDR3 contains 16 residues. As DNA, the CDR3 is TGTGCCTGGAGTGTACTGGACAGGGTAGGCTACAATGAGCAGTTCTTC. It translates to CAWSVLDRVGYNEQFF. Full variable domain (missing parts from reference TRBV30 and TRBJ2-1): SQTIHQWPATLVQPVGSPLSLECTVEGTSNPNLYWYRQAAGRGLQLLFYSVGIGQISSEVPQNLSASRPQDRQFILSSKKLLLSDSGFYLCAWSVLDRVGYNEQFFGPGTRLTVL.

There are a few counts of this clone. The chain is built from TRBV7-3 and TRBJ1-1; perhaps TRBD1 as D (5 bases). Deletions cut 0 bases from V and 1 base from J, with 9 bases between. Germline CDR1 and CDR2: SGHTA and FQGTGA. The CDR3 sequence is 15 residues long. The CDR3, as DNA: TGTGCCAGCAGCTTAACAAGGGGCGGGAACACTGAAGCTTTCTTT. Translated, it gives CASSLTRGGNTEAFF. The full variable domain, completed using reference TRBV7-3 and TRBJ1-1, is GAGVSQTPSNKVTEKGKYVELRCDPISGHTALYWYRQSLGQGPEFLIYFQGTGAADDSGLPNDRFFAVRPEGSVSTLKIQRTERGDSAVYLCASSLTRGGNTEAFFGQGTRLTVV.

The chain is built from TRBV7-9 and TRBJ1-4; a possible D gene is TRBD1 (6 bases). The CDR3 sequence is 15 residues long. The germline gives CDR1 SEHNR, CDR2 FQNEAQ (reference sequence). Trimming cost V 4 bases and J 7 bases, with 16 bases left between them. Here the CDR3 DNA reads TGTGCCAGCAGCTGGAAAGGGGGGGAAATTGAAAAACTGTTTTTT. Protein product: CASSWKGGEIEKLFF.

The chain uses TRBV7-9 and TRBJ2-7; D possibly corresponds to TRBD1 (6 bases). In germline, CDR1 is SEHNR, CDR2 FQNEAQ (reference sequence). Trimming took off 2 bases at V and 12 bases at J, with 23 bases between the two ends. The CDR3 has 15 amino acids. DNA for the CDR3: TGTGCCAGCAGCTTAAAGGCAGGGGCCCCGAAAAGTCGGTACTTC. Protein: CASSLKAGAPKSRYF.